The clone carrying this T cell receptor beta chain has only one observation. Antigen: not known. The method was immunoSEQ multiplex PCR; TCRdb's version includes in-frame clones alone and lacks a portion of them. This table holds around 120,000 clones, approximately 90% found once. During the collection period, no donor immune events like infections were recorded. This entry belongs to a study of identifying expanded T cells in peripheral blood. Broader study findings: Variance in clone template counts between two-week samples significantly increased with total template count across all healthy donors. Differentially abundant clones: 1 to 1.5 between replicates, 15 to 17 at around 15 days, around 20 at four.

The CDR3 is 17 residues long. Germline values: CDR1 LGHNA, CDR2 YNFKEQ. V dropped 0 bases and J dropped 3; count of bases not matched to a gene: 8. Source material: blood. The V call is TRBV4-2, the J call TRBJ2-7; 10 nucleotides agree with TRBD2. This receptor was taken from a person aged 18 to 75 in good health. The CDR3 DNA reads TGTGCCAGCAGCCAAGAGTGGAGCGGGGGGGTCTACTACGAGCAGTACTTC. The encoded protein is CASSQEWSGGVYYEQYF.